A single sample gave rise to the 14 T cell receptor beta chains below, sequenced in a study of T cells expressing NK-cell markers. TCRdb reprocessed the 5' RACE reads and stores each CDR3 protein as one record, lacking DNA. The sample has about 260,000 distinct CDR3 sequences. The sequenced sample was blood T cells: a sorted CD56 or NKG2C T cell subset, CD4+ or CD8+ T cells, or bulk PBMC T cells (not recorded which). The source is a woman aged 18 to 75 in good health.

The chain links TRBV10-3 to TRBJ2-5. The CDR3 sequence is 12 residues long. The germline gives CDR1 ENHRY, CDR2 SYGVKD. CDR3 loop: CAISDIAETQYF.

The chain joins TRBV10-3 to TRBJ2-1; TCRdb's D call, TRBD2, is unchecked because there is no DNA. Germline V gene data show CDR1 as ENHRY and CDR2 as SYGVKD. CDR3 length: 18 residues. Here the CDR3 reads CAISETGTSGSSYNEQFF.

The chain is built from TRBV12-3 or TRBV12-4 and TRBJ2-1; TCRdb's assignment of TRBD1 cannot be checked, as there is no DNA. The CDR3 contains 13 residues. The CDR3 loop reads CASSTTGGDEQFF.

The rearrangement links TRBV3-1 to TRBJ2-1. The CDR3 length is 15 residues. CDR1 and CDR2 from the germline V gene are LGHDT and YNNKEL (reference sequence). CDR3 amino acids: CASSQGRSSYNEQFF.

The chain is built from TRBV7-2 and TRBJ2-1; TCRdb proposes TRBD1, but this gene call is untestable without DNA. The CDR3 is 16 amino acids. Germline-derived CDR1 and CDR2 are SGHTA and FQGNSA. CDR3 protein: CASSPRPSLTSNEQFF.

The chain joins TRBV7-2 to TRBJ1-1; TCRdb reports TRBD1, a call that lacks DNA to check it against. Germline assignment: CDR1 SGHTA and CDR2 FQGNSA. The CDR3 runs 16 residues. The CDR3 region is CASSLVPNRVGTEAFF.

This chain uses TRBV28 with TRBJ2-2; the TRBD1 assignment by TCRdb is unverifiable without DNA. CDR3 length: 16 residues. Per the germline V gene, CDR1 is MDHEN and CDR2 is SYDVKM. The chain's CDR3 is CASRTPGGSDTGELFF.

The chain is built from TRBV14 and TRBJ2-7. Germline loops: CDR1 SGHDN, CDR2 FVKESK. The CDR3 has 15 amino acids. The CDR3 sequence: CASSQENIASYEQYF.

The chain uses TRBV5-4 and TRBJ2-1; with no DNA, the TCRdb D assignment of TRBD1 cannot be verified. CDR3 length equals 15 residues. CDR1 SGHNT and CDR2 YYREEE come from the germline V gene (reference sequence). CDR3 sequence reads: CASSSTGPGYNEQFF.

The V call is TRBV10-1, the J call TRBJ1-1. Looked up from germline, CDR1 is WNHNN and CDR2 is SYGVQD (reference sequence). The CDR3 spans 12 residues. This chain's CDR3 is CASSDPNTEAFF.

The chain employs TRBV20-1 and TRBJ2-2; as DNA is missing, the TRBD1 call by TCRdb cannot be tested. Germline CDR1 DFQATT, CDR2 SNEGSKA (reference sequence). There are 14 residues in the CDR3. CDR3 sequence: CSAPDRINTGELFF.

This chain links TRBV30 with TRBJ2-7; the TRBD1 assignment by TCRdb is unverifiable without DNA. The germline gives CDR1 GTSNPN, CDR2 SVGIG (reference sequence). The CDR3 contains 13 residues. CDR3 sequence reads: CAWSLGLWDEQYF.

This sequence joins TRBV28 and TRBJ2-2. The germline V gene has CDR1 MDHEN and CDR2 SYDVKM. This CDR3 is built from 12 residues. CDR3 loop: CASSTPTGELFF.

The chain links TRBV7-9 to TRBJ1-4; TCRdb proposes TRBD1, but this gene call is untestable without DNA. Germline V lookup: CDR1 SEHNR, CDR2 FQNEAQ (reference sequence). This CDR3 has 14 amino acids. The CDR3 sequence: CASSGDRDSAKLFF.